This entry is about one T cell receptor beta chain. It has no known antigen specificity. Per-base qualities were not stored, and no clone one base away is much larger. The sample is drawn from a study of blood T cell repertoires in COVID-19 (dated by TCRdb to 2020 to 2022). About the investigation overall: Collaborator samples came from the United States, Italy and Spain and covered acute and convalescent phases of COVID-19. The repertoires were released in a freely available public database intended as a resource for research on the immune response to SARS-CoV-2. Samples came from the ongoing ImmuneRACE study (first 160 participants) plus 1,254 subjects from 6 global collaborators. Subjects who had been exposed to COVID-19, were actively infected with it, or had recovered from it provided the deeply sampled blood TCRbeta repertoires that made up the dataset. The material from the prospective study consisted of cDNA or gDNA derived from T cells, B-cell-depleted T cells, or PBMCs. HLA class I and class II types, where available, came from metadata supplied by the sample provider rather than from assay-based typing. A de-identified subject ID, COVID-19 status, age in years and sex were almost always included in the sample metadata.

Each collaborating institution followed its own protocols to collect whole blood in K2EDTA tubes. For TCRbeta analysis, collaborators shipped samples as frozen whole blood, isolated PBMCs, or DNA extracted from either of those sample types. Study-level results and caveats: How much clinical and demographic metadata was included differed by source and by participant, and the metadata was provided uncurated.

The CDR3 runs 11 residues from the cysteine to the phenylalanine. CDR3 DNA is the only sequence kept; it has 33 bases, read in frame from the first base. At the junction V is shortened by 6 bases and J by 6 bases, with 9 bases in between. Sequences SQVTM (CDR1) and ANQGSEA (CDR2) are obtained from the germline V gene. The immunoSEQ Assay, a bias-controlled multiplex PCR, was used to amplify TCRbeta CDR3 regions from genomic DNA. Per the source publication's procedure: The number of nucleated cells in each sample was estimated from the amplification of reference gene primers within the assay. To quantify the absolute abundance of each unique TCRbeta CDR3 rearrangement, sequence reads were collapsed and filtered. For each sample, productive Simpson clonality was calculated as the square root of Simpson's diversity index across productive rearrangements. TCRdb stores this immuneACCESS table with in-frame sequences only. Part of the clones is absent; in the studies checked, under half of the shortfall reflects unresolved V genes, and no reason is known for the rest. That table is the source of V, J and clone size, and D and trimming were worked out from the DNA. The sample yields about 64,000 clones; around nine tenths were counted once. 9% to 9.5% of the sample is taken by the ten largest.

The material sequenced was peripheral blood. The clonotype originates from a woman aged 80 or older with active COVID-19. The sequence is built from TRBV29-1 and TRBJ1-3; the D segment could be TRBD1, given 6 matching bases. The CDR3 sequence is CSVRQANTIYF. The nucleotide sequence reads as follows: TGCAGCGTAAGACAGGCAAACACCATATATTTT.